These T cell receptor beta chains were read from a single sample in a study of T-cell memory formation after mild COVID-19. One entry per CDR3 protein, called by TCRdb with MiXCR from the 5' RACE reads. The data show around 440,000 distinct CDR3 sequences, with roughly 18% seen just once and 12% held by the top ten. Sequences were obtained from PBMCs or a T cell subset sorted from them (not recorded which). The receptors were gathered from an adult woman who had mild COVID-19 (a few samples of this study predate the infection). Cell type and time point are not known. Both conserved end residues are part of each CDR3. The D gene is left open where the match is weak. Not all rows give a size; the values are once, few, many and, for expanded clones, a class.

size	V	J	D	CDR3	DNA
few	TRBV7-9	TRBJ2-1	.	CASSSSIRGNEQFF	.
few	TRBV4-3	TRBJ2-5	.	CASSQEGARVGETQYF	TGCGCCAGCAGCCAAGAGGGCGCGAGGGTAGGCGAGACCCAGTACTTC
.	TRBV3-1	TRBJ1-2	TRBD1	CASSHRDSLGYTF	TGTGCCAGCAGCCACAGGGACAGTCTGGGCTACACCTTC
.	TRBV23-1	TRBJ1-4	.	CASSRGGVRGSEKLFF	TGCGCCAGCAGTCGGGGGGGGGTCCGAGGGAGTGAAAAACTGTTTTTT
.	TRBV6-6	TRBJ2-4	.	CASSTRGSIAKNIQYF	TGTGCCAGCAGTACCCGGGGCAGTATAGCCAAAAACATTCAGTACTTC
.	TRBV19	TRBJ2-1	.	CASQGGFNEQFF	TGTGCCAGCCAAGGGGGTTTCAATGAGCAGTTCTTC
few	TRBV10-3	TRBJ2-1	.	CAISREYQYNEQFF	TGTGCCATCAGCCGAGAGTACCAGTACAATGAGCAGTTCTTC
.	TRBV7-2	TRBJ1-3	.	CASSSGRGNTIYF	TGTGCCAGCAGCTCGGGACGGGGAAACACCATATATTTT
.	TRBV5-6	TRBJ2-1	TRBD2	CASSLGTSEQFF	TGTGCCAGCAGCCTAGGGACTAGCGAGCAATTCTTC
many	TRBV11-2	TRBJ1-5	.	CASSIATEAQPQHF	TGTGCCAGCAGCATAGCGACAGAGGCTCAGCCCCAGCATTTT
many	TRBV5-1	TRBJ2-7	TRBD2	CASRPGGLAGDTYEQYF	TGCGCCAGCAGACCTGGCGGACTAGCGGGGGATACCTACGAGCAGTACTTC
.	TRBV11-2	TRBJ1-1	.	CASSFRQMNTEAFF	TGTGCCAGCAGCTTTAGGCAAATGAACACTGAAGCTTTCTTT
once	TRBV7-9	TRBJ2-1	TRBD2	CASSFSGDYNEQFF	TGTGCCAGCAGCTTTAGCGGGGACTACAATGAGCAGTTCTTC
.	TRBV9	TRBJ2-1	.	CASSGGSRSYNEQFF	TGTGCCAGCAGCGGGGGGAGCCGCTCCTACAATGAGCAGTTCTTC
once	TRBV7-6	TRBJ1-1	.	CASSPHAVGPNTEAFF	TGTGCCAGCAGCCCCCACGCGGTAGGACCGAACACTGAAGCTTTCTTT
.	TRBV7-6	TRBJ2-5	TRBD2	CASSYWTSGGAAETQYF	TGTGCCAGCAGCTACTGGACTAGCGGGGGGGCCGCGGAGACCCAGTACTTC
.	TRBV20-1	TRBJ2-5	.	CSATNPGRGVETQYF	TGCAGTGCCACGAACCCGGGACGAGGGGTGGAGACCCAGTACTTC
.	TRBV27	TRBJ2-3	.	CASSHATWTVVTDTQYF	TGTGCCAGCAGTCACGCCACTTGGACAGTTGTCACAGATACGCAGTATTTT
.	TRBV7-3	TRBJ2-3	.	CASSFSITDTQYF	TGTGCCAGCAGCTTCAGTATCACAGATACGCAGTATTTT
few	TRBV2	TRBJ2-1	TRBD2	CASSYSGTSGSRSYNEQFF	TGTGCCAGCAGTTACTCCGGGACTAGCGGGAGCAGATCCTACAATGAGCAGTTCTTC
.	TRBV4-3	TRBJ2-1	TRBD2	CASSQGLVGLAFYNEQFF	TGCGCCAGCAGCCAAGGGTTAGTCGGACTAGCGTTTTACAATGAGCAGTTCTTC
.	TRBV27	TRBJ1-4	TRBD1	CASRTGGGVEKLFF	TGTGCCAGCAGGACAGGGGGCGGCGTGGAAAAACTGTTTTTT
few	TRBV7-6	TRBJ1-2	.	CASSRAGNYGYTF	TGTGCCAGCAGTCGGGCGGGTAACTATGGCTACACCTTC
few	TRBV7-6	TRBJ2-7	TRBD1	CASSSSGGHEQYF	TGTGCCAGCAGCTCGTCAGGGGGCCACGAGCAGTACTTC
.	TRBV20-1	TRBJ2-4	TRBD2	CSARDMTSGRSSIQYF	TGCAGTGCTAGAGATATGACTAGCGGGAGGTCAAGCATTCAGTACTTC
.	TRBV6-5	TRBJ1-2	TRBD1	CASSPGQGKYGYTF	TGTGCCAGCAGCCCGGGACAGGGAAAATATGGCTACACCTTC
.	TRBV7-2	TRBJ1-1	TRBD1	CASSLDQGGEAFF	TGTGCCAGCAGCTTAGACCAGGGGGGTGAAGCTTTCTTT
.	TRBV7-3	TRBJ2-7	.	CASSSGPNNEQYF	TGTGCCAGCAGCTCTGGACCAAACAACGAGCAGTACTTC
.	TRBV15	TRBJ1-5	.	CATSATGSNQPQHF	TGTGCCACCAGCGCTACAGGTAGCAATCAGCCCCAGCATTTT
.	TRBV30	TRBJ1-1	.	CAWSVLHEAFF	TGTGCCTGGAGTGTACTCCATGAAGCTTTCTTT
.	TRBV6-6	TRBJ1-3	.	CASSYPGGSGNTIYF	TGTGCCAGCAGTTACCCGGGGGGCTCTGGAAACACCATATATTTT
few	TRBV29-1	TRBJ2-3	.	CSVEDQNTQYF	TGCAGCGTTGAAGATCAGAATACGCAGTATTTT
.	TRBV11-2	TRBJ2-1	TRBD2	CASSLLLAADEQFF	TGTGCCAGCAGCCTTCTGCTAGCGGCCGATGAGCAGTTCTTC
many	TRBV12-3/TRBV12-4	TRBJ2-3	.	CASSPGKGFTDTQYF	TGTGCCAGCAGTCCTGGCAAAGGCTTCACAGATACGCAGTATTTT
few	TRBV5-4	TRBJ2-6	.	CASSRRGVPGSGANVLTF	TGTGCCAGCAGCCGCAGAGGGGTGCCGGGCTCTGGGGCCAACGTCCTGACTTTC
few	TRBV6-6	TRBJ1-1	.	CASSHLRGSVNTEAFF	TGTGCCAGCAGCCACCTGAGGGGGTCGGTGAACACTGAAGCTTTCTTT
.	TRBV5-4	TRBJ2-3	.	CASSEGLAYGPDTQYF	TGTGCCAGCAGCGAGGGCCTAGCGTATGGGCCAGATACGCAGTATTTT
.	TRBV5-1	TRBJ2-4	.	CASSLGQSDIIQYF	TGCGCCAGCAGCTTAGGACAGTCTGATATCATTCAGTACTTC
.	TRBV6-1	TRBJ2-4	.	CASRQPPGGLDIQYF	TGTGCCAGCAGGCAACCCCCCGGGGGCTTAGACATTCAGTACTTC
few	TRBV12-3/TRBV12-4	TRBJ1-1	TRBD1	CASTQGQANTEAFF	TGTGCCAGCACGCAGGGACAGGCCAACACTGAAGCTTTCTTT
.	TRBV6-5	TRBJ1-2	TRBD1	CASSYGTGRLQGYTF	TGTGCCAGCAGTTACGGGACAGGGCGGTTGCAGGGCTACACCTTC
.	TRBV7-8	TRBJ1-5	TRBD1	CASSTRTGSLNIRNQPQHF	TGTGCCAGCAGCACTAGGACAGGGAGCCTGAATATCCGCAATCAGCCCCAGCATTTT
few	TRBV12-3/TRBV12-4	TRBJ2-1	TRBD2	CASSRTSGGAGEQFF	TGTGCCAGCAGCCGTACTAGCGGGGGGGCAGGTGAGCAGTTCTTC
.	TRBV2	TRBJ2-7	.	CATKGAGNLDEQYF	TGTGCCACCAAAGGGGCAGGGAATTTGGACGAGCAGTACTTC
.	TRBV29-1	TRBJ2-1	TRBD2	CSVEGLAGVYNEQFF	TGCAGCGTTGAAGGACTAGCGGGAGTCTACAATGAGCAGTTCTTC
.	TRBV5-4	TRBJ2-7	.	CASSLYGITYEQYF	TGTGCCAGCAGCTTGTACGGGATCACCTACGAGCAGTACTTC
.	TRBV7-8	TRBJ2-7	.	CASSLAARRRGGEQYF	TGTGCCAGCAGCTTAGCGGCCCGGCGGAGGGGAGGTGAGCAGTACTTC
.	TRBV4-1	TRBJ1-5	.	CASSEEGGLGLGQPQHF	TGCGCCAGCAGCGAGGAGGGCGGGTTGGGGTTAGGACAGCCCCAGCATTTT
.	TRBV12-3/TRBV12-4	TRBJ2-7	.	CASRRDTYEQYF	TGTGCCAGCAGGAGGGACACCTACGAGCAGTACTTC
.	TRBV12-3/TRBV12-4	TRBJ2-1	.	CASRNRLGLNNEQFF	TGTGCCAGCAGAAACCGTTTAGGCCTTAACAATGAGCAGTTCTTC
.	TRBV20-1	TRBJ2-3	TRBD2	CSASPGLAGGDTQYF	TGCAGTGCTTCGCCGGGACTAGCGGGAGGAGATACGCAGTATTTT
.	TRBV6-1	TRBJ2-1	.	CASSSGTRRSSYNEQFF	TGTGCCAGCAGTTCAGGGACCCGAAGGAGCTCCTACAATGAGCAGTTCTTC
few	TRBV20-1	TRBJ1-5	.	CSARETRANQPQHF	TGCAGTGCTAGAGAGACCAGGGCCAATCAGCCCCAGCATTTT
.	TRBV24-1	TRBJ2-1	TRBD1	CATSDSLNRGRAYNEQFF	TGTGCCACCAGTGATTCTCTAAACAGGGGAAGGGCCTACAATGAGCAGTTCTTC
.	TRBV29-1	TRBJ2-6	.	CSVGYSGANVLTF	TGCAGCGTTGGGTACTCTGGGGCCAACGTCCTGACTTTC